This entry describes one TCR beta chain. Authors' processing steps: Scientists estimated how many nucleated cells there were by amplifying reference gene primers. Produced via immunoSEQ multiplex PCR; TCRdb's table is partial and in-frame only. The D gene and trimming were derived from the DNA, and the V and J assignments and clone size from that table. The sample records nearly 200,000 clones, 80% to 90% being singletons. V was pared by 0 bases and J by 5 bases, with 7 bases between. Germline CDR1 is SGHNT and CDR2 is YENEEA. The length of the CDR3 is 13 residues. These data come from a study of blood T cell repertoires in COVID-19. Study at large: The analysed material was cDNA or gDNA that came from T cells, B-cell-depleted T cells, or PBMCs.

The receptor comes from a woman in her seventies with active or convalescent COVID-19. V gene TRBV11-3 combines with J gene TRBJ2-5; D gene uncertain. Sequenced: peripheral blood. CDR3 protein: CASSLDEWETQYF. The CDR3 nucleotides read TGTGCCAGCAGCTTAGACGAGTGGGAGACCCAGTACTTC.